This record looks at one T cell receptor (beta chain) sequence and its context. As yet, its antigen is unknown. The repertoire was sequenced with immunoSEQ multiplex PCR; TCRdb's copy has only in-frame clones and lacks some. The data contain about 2.1 million clones, roughly 95% of them singletons. The germline V gene encodes CDR1 LNHNV and CDR2 YYDKDF (reference sequence). The CDR3 runs 14 residues. V was trimmed by 4 bases and J by 4 bases, leaving 13 bases between them. Terminally differentiated effector memory CD45RA+ cells were left out of the naive CD8 fraction, which was CD45RO-negative and positively selected for CCR7. The sample belongs to a study of shared clonotypes between healthy human individuals. For the study at large: Ranging from 18 to 49 in age, donors were two women and a few men. General study points: Depth was large, yet rarefaction showed that sorted-subset sequencing was incomplete.

V and J are TRBV15 and TRBJ2-5; D may be TRBD1 (6 bases). The receptor comes from a young man in good health. Some clones in this sample may be carry-over from other donors' samples. Sequencing was carried out using naive CD8+ T cells from PBMCs. The DNA of the CDR3 is TGTGCCACCAGCAACACAGGGTTCGGAGAGACCCAGTACTTC. Translation: CATSNTGFGETQYF.